This section outlines one T cell receptor (beta chain) sequence together with its context. The antigen is not known. Specified time point: pre-treatment sample, taken before nivolumab and TIL therapy. The tumor samples were excised metastases, mostly pleural nodules or supraclavicular lymph nodes. Patients then received nivolumab; progressors got lymphodepletion, TIL and IL-2. The source of the sample is a study of TIL therapy for anti-PD-1-resistant metastatic lung cancer. Study as a whole: Tumors carried a median 1.5 non-synonymous mutations per megabase.

With 7 bases clipped from V and 5 bases from J, the junction kept 11 bases outside the gene matches. Per the germline V gene, CDR1 is MNHNS and CDR2 is SASEGT. This CDR3 has 15 residues. The immunoSEQ assay was v3. The data were produced by immunoSEQ multiplex PCR, yet TCRdb's version contains in-frame clones alone and is incomplete. The table lists about 50,000 clones, about two thirds of them singletons. Study-wide results and limits: This highly selected cohort may not generalize to typical lung cancer patients.

This specimen was tumor tissue, taken at baseline. This TCR derives from a person between 30 and 80 years old with non-small cell lung cancer. The gene calls are TRBV6-1 and TRBJ2-1; 7 nucleotides agree with TRBD2. Here the CDR3 reads CASTKVGRANNEQFF. The CDR3 DNA reads TGTGCCAGCACCAAAGTGGGGAGGGCCAACAATGAGCAGTTCTTC.